Presented here are 30 T cell receptor beta chains from one specimen sequenced in a study of blood T cell repertoires in COVID-19. The method was immunoSEQ multiplex PCR; TCRdb's version includes in-frame clones alone and lacks a portion of them. The profile shows 80,000 or so clones, 82% of them singletons. Sequencing used peripheral blood. These receptors were taken from an elderly man with acute or convalescent COVID-19.

This clone was seen a single time. The chain uses TRBV19 and TRBJ1-2, with TRBD1 as a possible D gene (6 bases). This CDR3 region has 17 residues. From germline, CDR1 is LNHDA and CDR2 SQIVND (reference sequence). The germline V and J ends were trimmed by 1 base and 4 bases, with 19 bases remaining between them. CDR3 sequence reads: CASSIGPFGGPGYGYTF. CDR3 DNA: TGTGCCAGTAGTATAGGTCCTTTCGGGGGGCCAGGCTATGGCTACACCTTC.

This chain's CDR3 is CASSRGSDTPGNTIYF. The CDR3 region has the DNA TGTGCCAGCAGTAGGGGAAGTGACACCCCTGGAAACACCATATATTTT. The rearrangement links TRBV28 to TRBJ1-3; tentative D call: TRBD1 (5 bases). This CDR3 contains 16 residues. Germline-derived CDR1 and CDR2 are MDHEN and SYDVKM. Between the trimmed V and J ends, which lost 5 bases and 2 bases, there was a span of 16 bases.

The table lists this clone with a count of one. The genes are TRBV5-5 and TRBJ1-2; tentative D call: TRBD1 (5 bases). CDR1 is SGHKS and CDR2 is YYEKEE in the germline V gene (reference sequence). V shed 1 base and J shed 2 bases, with 12 bases lying between them. The CDR3 totals 15 residues. CDR3: CASSLFGGLNYGYTF. The CDR3 nucleotides read TGTGCCAGCAGCTTGTTCGGGGGTTTAAACTATGGCTACACCTTC.

The CDR3 coding sequence is TGTGCCAGCAAAGAGACTAGCGGGTCGAACAATGAGCAGTTCTTC. Encoded protein: CASKETSGSNNEQFF. The rearrangement links TRBV2 to TRBJ2-1; the match to TRBD2 covers 10 bases. CDR1 and CDR2 (germline): SNHLY, FYNNEI. There are 15 residues in the CDR3. Trimming removed 7 bases from V and 5 bases from J; junction bases left unmatched: 8.

The chain's CDR3 is CASSLATSQGGYTF. In nucleotides, the CDR3 is TGCGCCAGCAGCTTGGCTACGTCCCAGGGTGGCTACACCTTC. This chain connects TRBV5-1 to TRBJ1-2, with D possibly being TRBD1 (5 bases). V lost 0 bases to trimming and J lost 7 bases, with 13 bases between them. This CDR3 contains 14 residues. Germline lookup yields CDR1 SGHRS and CDR2 YFSETQ.

This clone was observed at least ten times. J is TRBJ1-2 and V is TRBV2; D is perhaps TRBD1 (6 bases). Germline CDR1 is SNHLY and CDR2 is FYNNEI. V lost 3 bases to trimming and J lost 3 bases, with 14 bases between them. CDR3 length: 15 residues. The CDR3 nucleotides read TGTGCCAGCAGTGACCTACAGGGACCGTACTATGGCTACACCTTC. Amino acid sequence: CASSDLQGPYYGYTF.

This chain connects TRBV9 to TRBJ2-7; TRBD1 aligns across 10 bases. V gave up 2 bases and J gave up 4 bases; unmatched junction bases: 6. The CDR3 has 15 residues. Germline loops: CDR1 SGDLS, CDR2 YYNGEE. This CDR3 reads CASSVSGTGVYEQYF. DNA of the CDR3: TGTGCCAGCAGCGTGTCCGGGACAGGGGTATACGAGCAGTACTTC.

In this sample, this clone turned up many times. The rearrangement uses TRBV19 and TRBJ2-7; the match to TRBD1 covers 7 bases. V was pared by 6 bases and J by 2 bases, with 7 bases of the junction left unmatched. Germline V gives CDR1 LNHDA, CDR2 SQIVND (reference sequence). The CDR3 spans 14 residues. As DNA, the CDR3 is TGTGCCAGTAGCTCCCGGGACAGAACCTACGAGCAGTACTTC. Its protein product is CASSSRDRTYEQYF.

V gene TRBV6-1 combines with J gene TRBJ2-3; D not certain. V lost 0 bases and J lost 1, with 14 bases in between. The CDR3 has 17 residues. Germline CDR1 is MNHNS and CDR2 is SASEGT. This CDR3 reads CASSEARSGLGTDTQYF. CDR3 nucleotide sequence: TGTGCCAGCAGTGAAGCGCGGTCTGGGTTAGGCACAGATACGCAGTATTTT.

V and J are TRBV10-3 and TRBJ1-5; possible D gene TRBD1, 5 bases. The CDR3 totals 13 residues. Trimming left V 6 bases short and J 11 bases short, with 17 bases between. The germline V gene has CDR1 ENHRY and CDR2 SYGVKD. CDR3 sequence reads: CAIRTDPLATQHF. CDR3 coding DNA: TGTGCCATCAGGACAGATCCTTTGGCGACCCAGCATTTT.

The chain uses TRBV3-1 (or the pseudogene TRBV3-2) and TRBJ2-1; 9 bases line up with TRBD2. Germline CDR1 LGHDT, CDR2 YNNKEL (reference sequence). The CDR3 loop spans 17 amino acids. V shed 0 bases and J 3 bases; nucleotides not matched to a gene: 6. CDR3 sequence: CASSQDLAGGVYNEQFF. DNA for the CDR3: TGTGCCAGCAGCCAAGATTTGGCGGGGGGGGTCTACAATGAGCAGTTCTTC.

V and J are TRBV7-9 and TRBJ2-7, with D possibly matching TRBD1 (6 bases). Germline loops: CDR1 SEHNR, CDR2 FQNEAQ (reference sequence). The CDR3 extends over 15 amino acids. Trimming removed 4 bases at V and 2 bases at J, with 15 bases between. The CDR3 DNA is TGTGCCAGCAGCTCCTCTCAGGGGAGAGCCTACGAGCAGTACTTC. It yields the protein CASSSSQGRAYEQYF.

The genes are TRBV25-1 and TRBJ1-4; 7 nucleotides align to TRBD1. The CDR3 runs 15 residues. The germline V gene encodes CDR1 MGHDK and CDR2 SYGVNS. V gave up 1 base and J gave up 7 bases; unmatched junction bases: 6. This CDR3 is CASSESGAGGEKLFF. DNA for the CDR3: TGTGCCAGCAGTGAATCTGGGGCAGGGGGTGAAAAACTGTTTTTT.

The rearrangement links TRBV15 to TRBJ2-5; D perhaps matches TRBD1 (7 bases). V was trimmed by 0 bases and J by 5 bases, leaving 16 bases between them. The CDR3 consists of 16 residues. CDR1 is LNHNV and CDR2 is YYDKDF in the germline V gene (reference sequence). The CDR3 is CATSRDDQGGLETQYF. DNA for the CDR3: TGTGCCACCAGCAGAGATGATCAGGGGGGCCTTGAGACCCAGTACTTC.

The J gene is TRBJ2-1, the V gene TRBV5-6; TRBD1 matches at 7 bases. V shed 0 bases and J 3 bases; nucleotides not matched to a gene: 6. This CDR3 is built from 16 residues. The germline CDR1 and CDR2 sequences are SGHDT and YYEEEE. CDR3 loop: CASSLDQGGDYNEQFF. The CDR3 DNA sequence: TGTGCCAGCAGCTTGGACCAAGGGGGCGACTACAATGAGCAGTTCTTC.

The CDR3 protein is CASSPETGNEKLFF. The DNA of the CDR3 is TGTGCCAGCAGCCCAGAGACCGGGAATGAAAAACTGTTTTTT. The rearrangement joins TRBV11-1 to TRBJ1-4; D unclear. The CDR3 totals 14 residues. Germline loops: CDR1 SGHAT, CDR2 FQDESV (reference sequence). V shed 5 bases and J shed 5 bases, with 12 bases lying between them.

The chain employs TRBV19 and TRBJ1-5; TRBD1 aligns across 8 bases. CDR3 size: 16 residues. V was pared by 4 bases and J by 2 bases, with 7 bases of the junction left unmatched. Germline CDR1 LNHDA, CDR2 SQIVND (reference sequence). The CDR3 DNA follows: TGTGCCAGTAGTAGACTAGACAGGGGAGGCAATCAGCCCCAGCATTTT. It codes for CASSRLDRGGNQPQHF.

The rearrangement joins TRBV2 to TRBJ2-1, with TRBD2 matching over 14 bases. The V gene end was trimmed by 5 bases and the J gene end by 9 bases; junction bases not matched to a gene: 6. Germline assignment: CDR1 SNHLY and CDR2 FYNNEI. The CDR3 is made up of 15 amino acids. Written as DNA, the CDR3 is TGTGCCAGCAGTTCGACTAGCGGGGGGGCCTTTGAGCAGTTCTTC. This codes for CASSSTSGGAFEQFF.

The V call is TRBV11-2, the J call TRBJ1-3; 7 bases map to TRBD1. Germline values: CDR1 SGHAT, CDR2 FQNNGV. The CDR3 loop spans 15 amino acids. After removal of 4 bases from V and 6 bases from J, the junction contained 9 bases not matched to a gene. CDR3 residues: CASSSRRGNENTIYF. As DNA, the CDR3 is TGTGCCAGCAGCTCCCGCAGGGGGAATGAAAACACCATATATTTT.

The chain uses TRBV2 and TRBJ1-5; D ambiguous. Germline CDR1 and CDR2: SNHLY and FYNNEI. CDR3 length equals 13 residues. V was pared by 5 bases and J by 4 bases, with 9 bases between. DNA for the CDR3: TGTGCCAGCAGTAAGCAATGGAATCAGCCCCAGCATTTT. Its protein product is CASSKQWNQPQHF.

Concerning this clone itself: The sample contains more than one DNA sequence encoding this CDR3. The gene calls are TRBV10-3 and TRBJ2-7, with 10 bases fitting TRBD2. The germline CDR1 and CDR2 sequences are ENHRY and SYGVKD. This CDR3 spans 14 amino acids. Losses at the gene ends were 3 bases for V and 2 bases for J; bases not matched to a gene: 1. Written as DNA, the CDR3 is TGTGCCATCAGTGATAGCGGGGGGACCTACGAGCAGTACTTC. This translates into CAISDSGGTYEQYF.

The chain employs TRBV21-1 and TRBJ1-3; TRBD1, the D gene given by the table, was not confirmed from the DNA. TRBV21-1 is classified as a pseudogene. The CDR3 loop spans 14 amino acids. This CDR3 reads CAFIRCRSGNTIYF. The CDR3 DNA is TGTGCCTTCATCAGGTGTCGATCTGGAAACACCATATATTTT.

The table lists this clone with a count of one. The chain couples TRBV6-6 to TRBJ1-2; D is ambiguous. Trimming pared 6 bases from V and 6 bases from J, leaving 14 bases between. Germline CDR1 and CDR2: MNHNY and SVGAGI (reference sequence). This CDR3 contains 13 residues. The CDR3 nucleotides read TGTGCCAGCAGCGCCGAGGGAGCAGATGGCTACACCTTC. As protein: CASSAEGADGYTF.

The chain has TRBV27 and TRBJ1-2, with D possibly TRBD1 on 6 matching bases. With 4 bases removed from V and 2 bases from J, the gap between germline ends came to 14 bases. The CDR3 totals 15 residues. Germline V gene sequence: CDR1 MNHEY, CDR2 SMNVEV (reference sequence). CDR3 nucleotides: TGTGCCAGCAGTTCACAGGGACCCTTAAACTATGGCTACACCTTC. Its protein product is CASSSQGPLNYGYTF.

This clone has just one count. The J gene is TRBJ1-4, the V gene TRBV7-9; 10 nucleotides agree with TRBD1. The germline V gene has CDR1 SEHNR and CDR2 FQNEAQ (reference sequence). The length of the CDR3 is 17 residues. V lost 7 bases, J lost 8 bases, and 16 bases stayed unmatched. CDR3 nucleotide sequence: TGTGCCAGCACCAAACGGGACCCCGGGACAGGGGTCGAAAAACTGTTTTTT. Translated: CASTKRDPGTGVEKLFF.

The chain combines TRBV5-5 with TRBJ1-2, with 11 positions matching TRBD1. The CDR3 is 15 amino acids. The germline V gene has CDR1 SGHKS and CDR2 YYEKEE (reference sequence). The V segment lost 4 bases and the J segment 5 bases; nucleotides outside the gene matches: 7. This chain's CDR3 is CASSLGQGEWYGYTF. In DNA form, the CDR3 reads TGTGCCAGCAGCCTGGGACAGGGGGAGTGGTATGGCTACACCTTC.

V is TRBV29-1 and J is TRBJ2-2, with TRBD1 matching over 12 bases. The CDR3 has 17 amino acids. Germline CDR1 reads SQVTM; CDR2 reads ANQGSEA. V lost 7 bases and J lost 3; bases outside the gene matches: 12. The CDR3 DNA reads as TGCAGCGCCAGTCGGGGACAGGGGGCGGGTTACACCGGGGAGCTGTTTTTT. This codes for CSASRGQGAGYTGELFF.

The chain combines TRBV7-8 with TRBJ1-5, with D possibly TRBD1 on 5 matching bases. CDR3 size: 13 residues. CDR1 is SGHVS, CDR2 FQNEAQ, per germline. V was pared by 3 bases and J by 9 bases, with 12 bases between. The CDR3 sequence is CASSFSREGPQHF. DNA of the CDR3: TGTGCCAGCAGCTTTAGCAGGGAAGGGCCCCAGCATTTT.

The CDR3 nucleotides are TGCGCCAGCAGCTTGGGGACAGGGCTTCCTGGAAACACCATATATTTT. Protein: CASSLGTGLPGNTIYF. The chain couples TRBV5-1 to TRBJ1-3; TRBD1 aligns across 8 bases. CDR3 size: 16 residues. V was pared by 0 bases and J by 2 bases, with 4 bases of the junction left unmatched. In germline, CDR1 is SGHRS, CDR2 YFSETQ. The full variable domain, with the rest looked up from reference TRBV5-1 and TRBJ1-3, is KAGVTQTPRYLIKTRGQQVTLSCSPISGHRSVSWYQQTPGQGLQFLFEYFSETQRNKGNFPGRFSGRQFSNSRSEMNVSTLELGDSALYLCASSLGTGLPGNTIYFGEGSWLTVV.

This clone was detected only a few times. The genes are TRBV6-2 or TRBV6-3 and TRBJ1-6, with 9 bases fitting TRBD1. The CDR3 consists of 17 residues. CDR1 MNHEY and CDR2 SVGEGT come from the germline V gene. V gave up 0 bases and J gave up 6 bases; unmatched junction bases: 6. The CDR3 is CASSYSNRGRRNSPLHF. The CDR3 DNA reads as TGTGCCAGCAGTTACTCGAACAGGGGGCGGCGTAATTCACCCCTCCACTTT.